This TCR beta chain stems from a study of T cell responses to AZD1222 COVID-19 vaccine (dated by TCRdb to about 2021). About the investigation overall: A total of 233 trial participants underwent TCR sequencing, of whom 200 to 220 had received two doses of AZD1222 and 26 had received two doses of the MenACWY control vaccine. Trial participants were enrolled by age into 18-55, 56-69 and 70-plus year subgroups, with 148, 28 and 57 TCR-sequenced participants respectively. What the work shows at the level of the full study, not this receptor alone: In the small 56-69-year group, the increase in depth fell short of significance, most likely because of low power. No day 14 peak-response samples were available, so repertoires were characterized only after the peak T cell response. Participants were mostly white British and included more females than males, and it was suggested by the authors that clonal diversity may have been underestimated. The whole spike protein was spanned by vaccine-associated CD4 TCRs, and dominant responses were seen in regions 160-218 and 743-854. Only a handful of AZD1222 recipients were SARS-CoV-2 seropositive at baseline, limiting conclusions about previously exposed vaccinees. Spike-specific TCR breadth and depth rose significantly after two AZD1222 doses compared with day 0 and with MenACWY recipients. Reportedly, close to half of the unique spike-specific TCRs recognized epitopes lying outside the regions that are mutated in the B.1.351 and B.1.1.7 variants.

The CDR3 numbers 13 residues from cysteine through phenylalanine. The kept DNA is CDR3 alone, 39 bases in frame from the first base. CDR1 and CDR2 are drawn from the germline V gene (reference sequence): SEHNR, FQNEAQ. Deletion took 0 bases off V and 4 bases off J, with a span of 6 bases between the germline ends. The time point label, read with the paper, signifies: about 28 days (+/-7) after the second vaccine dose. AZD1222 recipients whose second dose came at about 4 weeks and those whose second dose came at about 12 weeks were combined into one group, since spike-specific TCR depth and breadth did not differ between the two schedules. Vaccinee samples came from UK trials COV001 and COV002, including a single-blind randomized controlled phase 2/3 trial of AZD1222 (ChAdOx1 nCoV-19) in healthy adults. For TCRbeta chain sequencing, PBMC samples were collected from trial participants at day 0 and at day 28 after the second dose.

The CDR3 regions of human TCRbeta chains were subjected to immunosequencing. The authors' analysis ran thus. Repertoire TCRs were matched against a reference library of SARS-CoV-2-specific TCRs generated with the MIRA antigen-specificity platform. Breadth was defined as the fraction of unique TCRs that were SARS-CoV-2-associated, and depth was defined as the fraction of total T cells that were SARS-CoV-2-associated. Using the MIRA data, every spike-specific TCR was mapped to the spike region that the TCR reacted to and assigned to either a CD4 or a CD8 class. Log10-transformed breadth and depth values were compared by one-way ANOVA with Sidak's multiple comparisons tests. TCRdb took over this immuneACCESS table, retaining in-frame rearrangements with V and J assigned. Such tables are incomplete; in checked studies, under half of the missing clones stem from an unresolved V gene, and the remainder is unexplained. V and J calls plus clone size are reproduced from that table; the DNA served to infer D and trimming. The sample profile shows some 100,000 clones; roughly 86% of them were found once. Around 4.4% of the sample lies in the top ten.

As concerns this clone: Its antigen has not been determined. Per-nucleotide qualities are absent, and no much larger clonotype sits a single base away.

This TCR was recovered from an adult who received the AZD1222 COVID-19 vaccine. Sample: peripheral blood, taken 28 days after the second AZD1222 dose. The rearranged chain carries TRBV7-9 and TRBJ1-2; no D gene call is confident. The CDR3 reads CASSLAGSYGYTF. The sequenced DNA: TGTGCCAGCAGCTTAGCGGGGAGCTATGGCTACACCTTC.